These 29 T cell receptor beta chains were sequenced from one sample in a study of CD8+CD57+ T cells in acquired aplastic anemia. The use of genomic DNA as template underpinned the TCR beta VDJ and CDR3 profiling. TCRdb processed the reads anew with MiXCR; each CDR3 protein has one entry. Of some 64,000 distinct CDR3 sequences listed, around 55% are singletons. Source material: sorted CD4+, CD8+, or CD8+CD57+ T cells (not recorded which) from PBMCs. The receptors shown here come from a human donor in good health, serving as a control.

This clonotype was seen a few times. V is TRBV7-8 and J is TRBJ2-7; no clear D. Deletions cut 2 bases from V and 6 bases from J, with 8 bases between. The CDR3 spans 12 residues. Germline V gives CDR1 SGHVS, CDR2 FQNEAQ. CDR3 DNA: TGTGCCAGCAGCTTACCCGGCGGCGAGCAGTACTTC. It specifies CASSLPGGEQYF.

In this sample, this clonotype turned up many times. The CDR3 is CASSQERDRERTYEQYF. In nucleotides, the CDR3 is TGTGCCAGCAGCCAAGAAAGAGACAGGGAGAGGACTTACGAGCAGTACTTC. The chain recombines TRBV4-2 with TRBJ2-7; 7 bases match TRBD1. V gave up 0 bases and J gave up 4 bases; unmatched junction bases: 12. The CDR3 consists of 17 residues. Germline CDR1 LGHNA, CDR2 YNFKEQ.

This CDR3 reads CASSETSGYTF. CDR3 sequence (DNA): TGTGCCAGCAGCGAGACTAGCGGATACACCTTC. The chain carries TRBV7-2 and TRBJ1-2; the D is unclear. The V gene lost 5 bases and the J gene lost 11 bases, with 12 bases spanning the gap. This CDR3 spans 11 amino acids. Germline V CDR1 and CDR2: SGHTA, FQGNSA.

The chain couples TRBV24-1 to TRBJ2-1; D possibly corresponds to TRBD2 (5 bases). The CDR3 extends over 15 amino acids. Germline assignment: CDR1 KGHDR and CDR2 SFDVKD. V dropped 3 bases and J dropped 6 bases, with 14 bases sitting between them. CDR3 region: CATSDPSRGGNEQFF. DNA of the CDR3: TGTGCCACCAGTGATCCTTCTCGGGGTGGCAATGAGCAGTTCTTC.

This clonotype was seen ten or more times. J is TRBJ1-1 and V is TRBV20-1; unclear D gene. From germline, CDR1 is DFQATT and CDR2 SNEGSKA (reference sequence). V was shortened by 1 base and J by 0 bases, with 6 bases between the two germline ends. This CDR3 has 13 amino acids. The CDR3 is CSARVPVNTEAFF. CDR3 bases: TGCAGTGCTAGAGTTCCGGTGAACACTGAAGCTTTCTTT.

This clonotype came up many times. The V and J genes are TRBV20-1 and TRBJ2-5, with 11 positions matching TRBD1. The V and J ends lost 2 bases and 4 bases, in that order; junction bases with no gene match: 9. This CDR3 spans 16 amino acids. Germline lookup yields CDR1 DFQATT and CDR2 SNEGSKA (reference sequence). Here the CDR3 reads CSARRGTGGRGETQYF. CDR3 sequence (DNA): TGCAGTGCTAGAAGGGGGACAGGGGGTAGGGGAGAGACCCAGTACTTC.

J is TRBJ2-3 and V is TRBV24-1; 9 bases match TRBD1. The CDR3 has 14 residues. V gave up 3 bases and J gave up 3 bases; unmatched junction bases: 0. CDR1 and CDR2 (germline): KGHDR, SFDVKD. In nucleotides, the CDR3 is TGTGCCACCAGTGATGGACAGGGGACAGATACGCAGTATTTT. Its protein product is CATSDGQGTDTQYF.

The chain combines TRBV25-1 with TRBJ2-4; maybe TRBD1 (6 bases). Germline-derived CDR1 and CDR2 are MGHDK and SYGVNS. This CDR3 has 16 residues. V lost 6 bases and J lost 1, with 16 bases in between. CDR3: CASSLGRGGAKNIQYF. For the CDR3, the DNA is TGTGCCAGCAGCCTAGGCAGGGGTGGGGCCAAAAACATTCAGTACTTC.

This chain connects TRBV29-1 to TRBJ2-7, with 10 nucleotides matching TRBD2. The V gene end was trimmed by 2 bases and the J gene end by 3 bases; junction bases not matched to a gene: 10. The CDR3 is 16 amino acids. The germline gives CDR1 SQVTM, CDR2 ANQGSEA. CDR3 protein: CSVESVQLAGSYEQYF. The CDR3 DNA sequence: TGCAGCGTTGAATCAGTCCAACTAGCGGGGAGCTACGAGCAGTACTTC.

The rearrangement uses TRBV24-1 and TRBJ2-5; 9 bases are a match to TRBD2. CDR3 length: 18 residues. The J segment lost 5 bases and the V segment lost 3 bases, leaving 15 bases of the junction unmatched. Germline loops: CDR1 KGHDR, CDR2 SFDVKD. The CDR3 nucleotides are TGTGCCACCAGTGATCCCCTCGGGGTAGCGGGGGACCTGGAGACCCAGTACTTC. The encoded protein is CATSDPLGVAGDLETQYF.

The V gene is TRBV11-1, the J gene TRBJ2-1; D perhaps matches TRBD2 (6 bases). This CDR3 has 15 residues. Germline loops: CDR1 SGHAT, CDR2 FQDESV (reference sequence). V was shortened by 2 bases and J by 2 bases, with 10 bases between the two germline ends. The CDR3 region has the DNA TGTGCCAGCAGCTTACCGGGGGAAGCCTACAATGAGCAGTTCTTC. This gives the protein CASSLPGEAYNEQFF.

The rearrangement joins TRBV15 to TRBJ2-1; D possibly corresponds to TRBD1 (6 bases). The CDR3 totals 16 residues. The V end was cut by 5 bases, the J end by 4 bases, with 18 bases between. The germline V gene encodes CDR1 LNHNV and CDR2 YYDKDF (reference sequence). CDR3 nucleotides: TGTGCCACCAGCGGCATAGGGGGAATTTGGTACAATGAGCAGTTCTTC. This codes for CATSGIGGIWYNEQFF.

The rearrangement joins TRBV24-1 to TRBJ1-5; TRBD1 might be the D (5 bases). The CDR3 runs 12 residues. The germline V gene encodes CDR1 KGHDR and CDR2 SFDVKD. V was shortened by 8 bases and J by 5 bases, with 9 bases between the two germline ends. The CDR3 bases are TGTGCCACCACAGGGATCGATCAGCCCCAGCATTTT. Amino acid sequence: CATTGIDQPQHF.

This clonotype has at least ten counts. J is TRBJ2-1 and V is TRBV4-2; 9 bases are shared with TRBD1. This CDR3 contains 15 residues. Germline loops: CDR1 LGHNA, CDR2 YNFKEQ. After removal of 5 bases from V and 4 bases from J, the junction contained 6 bases not matched to a gene. The CDR3, as DNA: TGTGCCAGCAGCAACCGGGACAGGGTTTACAATGAGCAGTTCTTC. Translated, it gives CASSNRDRVYNEQFF.

V usage is TRBV19 and J usage is TRBJ1-6, with D possibly matching TRBD1 (5 bases). The CDR3 spans 13 residues. V was clipped by 6 bases and J by 6 bases, with 9 bases between them. Looked up from germline, CDR1 is LNHDA and CDR2 is SQIVND (reference sequence). The CDR3 sequence: CASRSGFNSPLHF. The CDR3 nucleotides are TGTGCCAGTAGGTCAGGGTTTAATTCACCCCTCCACTTT.

By share, this clonotype counts as medium-sized. The rearrangement links TRBV29-1 to TRBJ2-5; D could derive from TRBD1 or TRBD2 (5 bases each). Germline lookup yields CDR1 SQVTM and CDR2 ANQGSEA. With 7 bases removed from V and 0 bases from J, the gap between germline ends came to 9 bases. The CDR3 length is 12 residues. CDR3 bases: TGCAGCGCTGGGACGTACCAAGAGACCCAGTACTTC. Protein: CSAGTYQETQYF.

Here the CDR3 reads CSAQGAGEQYF. In DNA form, the CDR3 reads TGCAGTGCCCAGGGGGCGGGCGAGCAGTACTTC. V is TRBV20-1 and J is TRBJ2-7; the match to TRBD1 covers 8 bases. Germline loops: CDR1 DFQATT, CDR2 SNEGSKA (reference sequence). This CDR3 has 11 residues. V gave up 6 bases and J gave up 6 bases; unmatched junction bases: 4.

This clonotype was counted at least ten times. The chain employs TRBV6-2 or TRBV6-3 and TRBJ1-6; TRBD1 is a possible D gene (6 bases). V lost 0 bases, J lost 8 bases, and 17 bases lay in between. CDR1 and CDR2 (germline): MNHEY, SVGEGT. This CDR3 spans 17 amino acids. CDR3 nucleotides: TGTGCCAGCAGTTACTCATCTCAGGGGACGGAAGATTCACCCCTCCACTTT. The encoded protein is CASSYSSQGTEDSPLHF.

This chain connects TRBV7-3 to TRBJ2-5; 8 bases agree with TRBD2. Germline V gene data show CDR1 as SGHTA and CDR2 as FQGTGA. The CDR3 is 17 residues long. Unmatched junction bases numbered 8, after V lost 0 bases and J lost 2 bases. DNA for the CDR3: TGTGCCAGCAGCTTAACGGGGCGGGGGGCCCTACAAGAGACCCAGTACTTC. This codes for CASSLTGRGALQETQYF.

The chain recombines TRBV29-1 with TRBJ2-7, with TRBD1 identical over 7 bases. Trimming took 4 bases from V and 2 from J; bases not matched to a gene: 5. This CDR3 is 13 amino acids long. CDR1 and CDR2 from the germline V gene are SQVTM and ANQGSEA. CDR3 bases: TGCAGCGTTGTACAGGGGACCACCTACGAGCAGTACTTC. It is translated as CSVVQGTTYEQYF.

This clonotype was observed a handful of times. A much larger clone differs from this one at a single base, so this may be a read error. The J gene is TRBJ1-5, the V gene TRBV6-5, with a possible D match to TRBD1 (5 bases). Germline V lookup: CDR1 MNHEY, CDR2 SVGAGI. This CDR3 spans 17 amino acids. CDR3 in amino acids: CASGYGTSQVSNQPQHF. The CDR3 DNA follows: TGTGCCAGCGGTTACGGTACATCACAGGTGAGCAATCAGCCCCAGCATTTT.

The chain combines TRBV15 with TRBJ1-5; 9 bases map to TRBD1. V was clipped by 2 bases and J by 5 bases; unmatched bases: 10. Germline V gene lookup returns CDR1 LNHNV and CDR2 YYDKDF (reference sequence). The CDR3 consists of 17 residues. The CDR3 bases are TGTGCCACCAGCAGATCATTACGAACAGGGGGCTATCAGCCCCAGCATTTT. Translated, it gives CATSRSLRTGGYQPQHF.

The rearrangement joins TRBV2 to TRBJ1-2; D unresolved. The CDR3 covers 15 residues. Trimming took 4 bases from V and 2 from J, leaving 14 bases between them. Germline CDR1 and CDR2: SNHLY and FYNNEI. This chain's CDR3 is CASSAGRELNYGYTF. The CDR3 coding sequence is TGTGCCAGCAGTGCCGGGCGGGAACTCAACTATGGCTACACCTTC. The full variable domain, completed using reference TRBV2 and TRBJ1-2, is EPEVTQTPSHQVTQMGQEVILRCVPISNHLYFYWYRQILGQKVEFLVSFYNNEISEKSEIFDDQFSVERPDGSNFTLKIRSTKLEDSAMYFCASSAGRELNYGYTFGSGTRLTVV.

The rearrangement links TRBV5-1 to TRBJ1-5; TRBD1 aligns across 7 bases. The J segment lost 7 bases and the V segment lost 0 bases, leaving 10 bases of the junction unmatched. CDR3 length: 16 amino acids. Germline CDR1 reads SGHRS; CDR2 reads YFSETQ. Written as DNA, the CDR3 is TGCGCCAGCAGCTTGGAGGTGTCCGGCAGGGGGCAGCCCCAGCATTTT. Translating gives CASSLEVSGRGQPQHF.

V and J are TRBV2 and TRBJ2-1, with unresolved D. CDR1 is SNHLY, CDR2 FYNNEI, per germline. The CDR3 extends over 14 amino acids. Trimming took off 6 bases at V and 6 bases at J, with 15 bases between the two ends. CDR3 sequence (DNA): TGTGCCAGCAGGAAGGTAGAAAACACCAATGAGCAGTTCTTC. This encodes CASRKVENTNEQFF.

This sequence joins TRBV2 and TRBJ2-3; 12 bases are a match to TRBD2. The DNA matches TRBJ2-5 better at its end, which makes the J call doubtful. Per the germline V gene, CDR1 is SNHLY and CDR2 is FYNNEI. The CDR3 contains 16 residues. The CDR3 loop reads CASSDPSGRVGETQYF. The CDR3 DNA sequence: TGTGCCAGCAGTGATCCTAGCGGGAGGGTCGGAGAGACCCAGTACTTC.

This clonotype appeared a few times. The chain carries TRBV28 and TRBJ2-3; D is perhaps TRBD1 or TRBD2 (5 bases each). V was shortened by 6 bases and J by 2 bases, with 21 bases between the two germline ends. Germline CDR1 reads MDHEN; CDR2 reads SYDVKM. The CDR3 extends over 17 amino acids. CDR3 loop: CASSRTGGWRVTDTQYF. For the CDR3, the DNA is TGTGCCAGCAGCCGCACTGGGGGATGGCGGGTCACAGATACGCAGTATTTT.

The chain couples TRBV2 to TRBJ1-1; D gene ambiguous. The V gene's germline CDR1 is SNHLY and CDR2 FYNNEI. Trimming left V 7 bases short and J 6 bases short, with 6 bases between. CDR3 length: 10 residues. Written as DNA, the CDR3 is TGTGCCAGCAAGGATTCTGAAGCTTTCTTT. Amino acids: CASKDSEAFF.

The chain has TRBV11-1 and TRBJ2-1; 9 nucleotides agree with TRBD2. The junction had 6 bases not matched to a gene; V was cut back by 4 bases and J by 5 bases. The CDR3 extends over 15 amino acids. Per germline, CDR1 SGHAT and CDR2 FQDESV (reference sequence). CDR3 sequence: CASSSQRGAHNEQFF. CDR3 bases: TGTGCCAGCAGCTCACAGCGGGGGGCACACAATGAGCAGTTCTTC.